The subject of this entry is one TCR beta chain. Its matching antigen is unknown. The sample is drawn from a study of shared clonotypes between healthy human individuals. Study context: Each donor contributed plates that comprised three CD4 naive, three CD4 memory, two CD8 naive and one CD8 memory.

Trimming at V came to 2 bases and at J to 0 bases, leaving 10 bases not matched to a gene. The V gene's germline CDR1 is SEHNR and CDR2 FQNEAQ (reference sequence). The CDR3 length is 19 residues. Regarding the study as a whole: Larger richness was generally estimated for naive than memory subsets. Clonotype sharing among the donors was expected to vary with sequencing depth.

Libraries were prepared by immunoSEQ multiplex PCR; TCRdb keeps only in-frame clonotypes and omits some of them. In the table there are roughly 2.1 million clones, roughly 91% of which are singletons. CD8 cells regarded as naive lacked CD45RO, were positively chosen for CCR7, and omitted terminally differentiated effector memory CD45RA+ cells. The sequence was collected from a man in his late teens or twenties in good health. Some clones in this sample may be carry-over from other donors' samples. Sequenced material: naive CD8+ T cells from PBMCs. This sequence joins TRBV7-9 and TRBJ2-1; 10 bases are shared with TRBD2. The CDR3, as DNA: TGTGCCAGCAGCTTATGGTCTAGCGGGGGAGACAGCTCCTACAATGAGCAGTTCTTC. As protein: CASSLWSSGGDSSYNEQFF.